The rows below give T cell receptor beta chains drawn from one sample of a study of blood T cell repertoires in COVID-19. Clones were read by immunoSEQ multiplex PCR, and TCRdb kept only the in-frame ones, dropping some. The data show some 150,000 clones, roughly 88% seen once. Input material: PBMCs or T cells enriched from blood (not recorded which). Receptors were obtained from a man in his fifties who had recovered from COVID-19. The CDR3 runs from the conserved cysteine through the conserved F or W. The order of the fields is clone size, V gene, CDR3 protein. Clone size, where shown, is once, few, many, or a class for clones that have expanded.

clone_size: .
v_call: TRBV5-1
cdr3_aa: CASSYQENTEAFF

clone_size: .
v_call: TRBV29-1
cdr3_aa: CSVATNAKETQYF

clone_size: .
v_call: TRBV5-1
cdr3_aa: CASSLGRNYSSYNEQFF

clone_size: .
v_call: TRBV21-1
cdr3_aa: CASSKIRSRAINNSPLHF

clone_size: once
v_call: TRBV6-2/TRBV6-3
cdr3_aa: CASSDRGPHQPQHF

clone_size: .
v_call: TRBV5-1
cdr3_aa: CASKATGGFAGELFF

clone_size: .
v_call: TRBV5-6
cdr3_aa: CASSLRGRNTEAFF

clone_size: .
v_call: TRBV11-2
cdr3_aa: CASSLDGTGSSGNTIYF

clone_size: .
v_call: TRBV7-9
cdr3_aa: CASSLFAADTQYF

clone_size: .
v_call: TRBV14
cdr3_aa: CASSQWDRAYNEQFF

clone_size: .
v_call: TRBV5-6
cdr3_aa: CASSYMDSKGYTF

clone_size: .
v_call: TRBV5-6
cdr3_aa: CASSPLQGTSDTQYF

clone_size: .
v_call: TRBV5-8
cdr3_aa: CASSSRTARYAFF

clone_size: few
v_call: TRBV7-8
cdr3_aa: CASSLVRVLNYNEQFF

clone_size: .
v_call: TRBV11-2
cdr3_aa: CASSLARGLARNTEAFF

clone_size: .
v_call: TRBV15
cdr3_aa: CATSRDWVTGRSTEAFF

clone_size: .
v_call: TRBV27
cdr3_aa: CASSANVVGGTQYF

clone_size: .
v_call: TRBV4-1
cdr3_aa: CASSQADRDNQPQHF

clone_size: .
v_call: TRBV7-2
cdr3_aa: CASSWTITEAFF

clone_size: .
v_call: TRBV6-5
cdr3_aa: CASSYARGNQPQHF

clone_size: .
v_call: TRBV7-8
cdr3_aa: CASSLARFSSSPLHF

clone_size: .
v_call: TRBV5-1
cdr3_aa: CASSVEAYGYTF

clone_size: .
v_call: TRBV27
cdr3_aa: CASNFYNEQFF

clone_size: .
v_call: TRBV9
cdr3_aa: CASSVTGESDYGYTF

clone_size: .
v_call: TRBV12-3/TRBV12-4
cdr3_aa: CASSSGNQPQHF

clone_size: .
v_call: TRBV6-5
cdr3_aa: CASGQGMDSPLHF

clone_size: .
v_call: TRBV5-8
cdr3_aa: CASSYGQGYNSPLHF

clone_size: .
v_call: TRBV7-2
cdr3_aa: CASSLNTGDGKTQYF

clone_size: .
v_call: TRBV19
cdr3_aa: CASSAGLNTEAFF

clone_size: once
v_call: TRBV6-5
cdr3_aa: CASSRQGLGYGYTF

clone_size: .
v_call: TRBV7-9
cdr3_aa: CASSLDGGTEAFF

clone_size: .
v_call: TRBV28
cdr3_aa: CASSSRVVDLYF

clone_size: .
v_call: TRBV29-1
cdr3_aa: CSVGRLAGGEQYF

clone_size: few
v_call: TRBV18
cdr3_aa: CASSRGLEGEQFF

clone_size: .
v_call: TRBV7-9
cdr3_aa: CASSATGFDQPQHF

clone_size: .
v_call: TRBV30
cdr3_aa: CAWSVSWLAGSSTDTQYF

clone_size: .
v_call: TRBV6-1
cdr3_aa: CASNQQGPEAFF

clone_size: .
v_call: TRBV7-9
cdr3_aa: CASSLELTGRNTEAFF

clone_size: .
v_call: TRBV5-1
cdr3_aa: CASSYRDVGTGELFF

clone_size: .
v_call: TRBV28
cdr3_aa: CASSFGDRGDQPQHF

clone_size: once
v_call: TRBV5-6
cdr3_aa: CASNPQGVHGYTF

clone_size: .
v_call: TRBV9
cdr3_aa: CASSADRLTYEQYF

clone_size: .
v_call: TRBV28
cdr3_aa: CASSLVGAGNTIYF

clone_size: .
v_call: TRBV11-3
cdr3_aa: CASSLGAGATGELFF

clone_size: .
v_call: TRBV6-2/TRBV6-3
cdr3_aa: CASSHKGGAWDGYTF

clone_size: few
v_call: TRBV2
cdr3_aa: CATKTDLNTEAFF

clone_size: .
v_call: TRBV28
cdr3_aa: CASRSGAEDYGYTF

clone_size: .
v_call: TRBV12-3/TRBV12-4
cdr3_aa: CASSFERDNEQFF

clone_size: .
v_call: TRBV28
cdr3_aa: CASSLGGLAGKTDTQYF

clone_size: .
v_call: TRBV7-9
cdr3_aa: CASSPAGGAAGTEAFF

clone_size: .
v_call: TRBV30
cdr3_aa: CAWSWGLNTEAFF

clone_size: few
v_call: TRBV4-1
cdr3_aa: CASSPLGRATHGGYTF

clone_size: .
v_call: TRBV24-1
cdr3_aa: CATRQGGEVTEAFF

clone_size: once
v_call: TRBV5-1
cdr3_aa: CASSLTGGADTQYF

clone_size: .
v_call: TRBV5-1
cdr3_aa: CASSPGTGTEAFF

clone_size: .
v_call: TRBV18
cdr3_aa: CASSFATGTTGNTIYF

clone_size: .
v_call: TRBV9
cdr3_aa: CASSPGQLNTEAFF

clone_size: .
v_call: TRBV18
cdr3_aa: CASSQTGGIISYEQYF

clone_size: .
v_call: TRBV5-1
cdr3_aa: CASSLRPGDGTEAFF